This T cell receptor (beta chain) was identified during a study of response to subunit inactivated influenza vaccine. This clonotype has a count of ten or more. TCRdb reprocessed the RT-PCR reads with MiXCR, giving one entry per CDR3 protein. The sample lists roughly 630,000 distinct CDR3 sequences, 11% to 15% occurring once. Germline V gene sequence: CDR1 SGHRS, CDR2 YFSETQ. With V trimmed by 4 bases and J by 2 bases, 6 bases remained unmatched. There are 16 residues in the CDR3. The sequenced sample was PBMCs from blood, obtained approximately 15 days before vaccination. The V gene is TRBV5-1, the J gene TRBJ2-1; 10 nucleotides line up with TRBD2. The source is a man aged 50-59 years who received an inactivated influenza vaccine. The CDR3 sequence: CASSTASGRAYNEQFF. In DNA, the CDR3 is TGCGCCAGCAGCACCGCTAGCGGGAGAGCCTACAATGAGCAGTTCTTC.